Presented here are 17 T cell receptor beta chains from one specimen sequenced in a study of cytomegalovirus exposure and HLA in healthy donors. Clones were sequenced by immunoSEQ multiplex PCR, and TCRdb holds only the in-frame ones, with some missing. The data show 110,000 to 150,000 clones, with approximately 85% seen just once and 1.4% held by the top ten. The sequenced sample was PBMCs. These receptors all come from a woman aged 25-40 years in good health and CMV-seronegative.

V is TRBV15 and J is TRBJ2-7; TRBD2 matches 9 bases. Germline values: CDR1 LNHNV, CDR2 YYDKDF (reference sequence). The CDR3 consists of 15 residues. The J segment lost 6 bases and the V segment lost 1 base, leaving 7 bases of the junction unmatched. Here the CDR3 DNA reads TGTGCCACCAGCAGAGCGGCGGGGGGGGCTCTCGAGCAGTACTTC. Translation: CATSRAAGGALEQYF. Looking up the rest from reference TRBV15 and TRBJ2-7 gives the full variable domain: DAMVIQNPRYQVTQFGKPVTLSCSQTLNHNVMYWYQQKSSQAPKLLFHYYDKDFNNEADTPDNFQSRRPNTSFCFLDIRSPGLGDTAMYLCATSRAAGGALEQYFGPGTRLTVT.

The chain has TRBV18 and TRBJ2-1; the match to TRBD1 covers 7 bases. The ends lost 5 bases at V and 10 bases at J; junction bases unmatched: 2. Germline V gene data show CDR1 as KGHSH and CDR2 as LQKENI. There are 11 residues in the CDR3. The CDR3 protein is CASSRTGEQFF. The CDR3 region has the DNA TGTGCCAGCTCAAGGACAGGCGAGCAGTTCTTC.

V gene TRBV7-9 combines with J gene TRBJ1-5, with D perhaps matching TRBD1 (6 bases). The CDR3 extends over 12 amino acids. V gave up 4 bases and J gave up 11 bases, with 12 bases separating them. Germline V gene lookup returns CDR1 SEHNR and CDR2 FQNEAQ (reference sequence). The DNA of the CDR3 is TGTGCCAGCAGCTCGTCAGGGGTGGCCCAGCATTTT. Translating gives CASSSSGVAQHF.

The chain recombines TRBV29-1 with TRBJ1-4; D uncertain. The CDR3 covers 13 residues. V lost 7 bases, J lost 7 bases, and 16 bases lay in between. Germline CDR1 SQVTM, CDR2 ANQGSEA. CDR3 bases: TGCAGCGCCCTGGCGGGGTCGGGTGAAAAACTGTTTTTT. Its translation is CSALAGSGEKLFF.

J is TRBJ2-7 and V is TRBV7-8, with 7 positions matching TRBD1. V shed 0 bases and J 1 base; nucleotides not matched to a gene: 9. This CDR3 has 17 amino acids. The V gene's germline CDR1 is SGHVS and CDR2 FQNEAQ. The CDR3 here is CASSLAGLGDRSYEQYF. The CDR3 DNA reads TGTGCCAGCAGCTTAGCAGGTCTGGGGGACAGATCCTACGAGCAGTACTTC.

The chain joins TRBV27 to TRBJ2-3; 9 bases agree with TRBD2. The CDR3 loop spans 14 amino acids. Trimming took 5 bases from V and 4 from J; bases not matched to a gene: 4. Per the germline V gene, CDR1 is MNHEY and CDR2 is SMNVEV (reference sequence). The DNA of the CDR3 is TGTGCCAGCAGTCCGGGACTAGCATCAGATACGCAGTATTTT. It yields the protein CASSPGLASDTQYF.

This sequence joins TRBV7-9 and TRBJ1-2, with 7 bases fitting TRBD1. Germline trimming cut 2 bases from V and 2 bases from J; bases unmatched to any gene: 8. The CDR3 has 16 residues. Germline-derived CDR1 and CDR2 are SEHNR and FQNEAQ (reference sequence). The CDR3 DNA follows: TGTGCCAGCAGCTTACCTCGGACAGGAGCAAACTATGGCTACACCTTC. Translating gives CASSLPRTGANYGYTF.

The chain joins TRBV7-2 to TRBJ2-5; D is unresolved. The CDR3 contains 12 residues. Germline CDR1 is SGHTA and CDR2 is FQGNSA. V was pared by 5 bases and J by 4 bases, with 8 bases between. The CDR3 protein is CASSPSRETQYF. As DNA, the CDR3 is TGTGCCAGCAGCCCGAGCCGAGAGACCCAGTACTTC.

The rearrangement uses TRBV4-2 and TRBJ2-2, with TRBD1 identical over 9 bases. The V segment lost 4 bases and the J segment 0 bases; nucleotides outside the gene matches: 6. Germline CDR1 LGHNA, CDR2 YNFKEQ. This CDR3 comprises 17 residues. Written as DNA, the CDR3 is TGTGCCAGCAGCCGCGGCCGGGACAGGGCGAACACCGGGGAGCTGTTTTTT. This codes for CASSRGRDRANTGELFF.

This chain links TRBV9 with TRBJ2-5; D uncertain. The CDR3 loop spans 13 amino acids. Germline V gives CDR1 SGDLS, CDR2 YYNGEE. V lost 4 bases and J 5 bases, leaving 12 bases between the germline ends. The CDR3: CASSPTQAETQYF. Written as DNA, the CDR3 is TGTGCCAGCAGCCCGACCCAGGCGGAGACCCAGTACTTC.

This chain links TRBV9 with TRBJ1-2; D is perhaps TRBD1 (6 bases). Germline CDR1 and CDR2: SGDLS and YYNGEE. V shed 3 bases and J shed 3 bases, with 15 bases lying between them. The CDR3 length is 15 residues. The CDR3 DNA sequence: TGTGCCAGCAGCGCTGGGGACACAGAGGACTATGGCTACACCTTC. As protein: CASSAGDTEDYGYTF. The whole variable domain, filled in from reference TRBV9 and TRBJ1-2, reads DSGVTQTPKHLITATGQRVTLRCSPRSGDLSVYWYQQSLDQGLQFLIQYYNGEERAKGNILERFSAQQFPDLHSELNLSSLELGDSALYFCASSAGDTEDYGYTFGSGTRLTVV.

Written as DNA, the CDR3 is TGTGCCAGCAGGGCGGGGGCGGTGATCTACGAGCAGTACTTC. Its protein product is CASRAGAVIYEQYF. This rearrangement joins TRBV7-2 to TRBJ2-7, with D perhaps matching TRBD2 (7 bases). The CDR3 covers 14 residues. V lost 6 bases and J lost 3, with 15 bases in between. The germline CDR1 and CDR2 sequences are SGHTA and FQGNSA.

This clone was recorded only once. The V gene is TRBV29-1, the J gene TRBJ2-1, with 8 bases fitting TRBD1. Germline CDR1 reads SQVTM; CDR2 reads ANQGSEA. J was trimmed by 6 bases and V by 3 bases; bases with no gene match: 10. This CDR3 contains 15 residues. CDR3 in DNA: TGCAGCGTTGATGTGCTGACAGGGGTGGTCAATGAGCAGTTCTTC. Its protein is CSVDVLTGVVNEQFF.

The CDR3 is CASSTDRGMNTEAFF. The CDR3 coding sequence is TGTGCCAGCTCGACCGACAGGGGCATGAACACTGAAGCTTTCTTT. The chain recombines TRBV18 with TRBJ1-1; 8 bases line up with TRBD1. From germline, CDR1 is KGHSH and CDR2 LQKENI. The CDR3 has 15 amino acids. V lost 6 bases to trimming and J lost 0 bases; unmatched junction nucleotides: 6.

This clone was observed once. This chain connects TRBV2 to TRBJ1-3; 8 bases align to TRBD1. Germline CDR1 and CDR2: SNHLY and FYNNEI. The V gene end was trimmed by 5 bases and the J gene end by 4 bases; junction bases not matched to a gene: 7. The CDR3 has 15 residues. CDR3 amino acids: CASSLTGGRGNTIYF. As DNA, the CDR3 is TGTGCCAGCAGTTTAACAGGGGGAAGAGGAAACACCATATATTTT.

The J gene is TRBJ2-7, the V gene TRBV29-1; 10 bases fit TRBD1. Germline lookup yields CDR1 SQVTM and CDR2 ANQGSEA. Trimming cost V 4 bases and J 3 bases; bases outside gene matches: 9. The CDR3 is 15 amino acids. CDR3 bases: TGCAGCGTTGCTCTTCTGGACAGGGGGTTCTACGAGCAGTACTTC. It yields the protein CSVALLDRGFYEQYF.

The V gene is TRBV4-1, the J gene TRBJ2-7; 10 nucleotides agree with TRBD1. V dropped 4 bases and J dropped 7; count of bases not matched to a gene: 7. Germline V lookup: CDR1 MGHRA, CDR2 YSYEKL. The CDR3 consists of 14 residues. The CDR3 DNA is TGCGCCAGCAGCCTCCGACAGGGGGCGGAGGAGCAGTACTTC. It translates to CASSLRQGAEEQYF.